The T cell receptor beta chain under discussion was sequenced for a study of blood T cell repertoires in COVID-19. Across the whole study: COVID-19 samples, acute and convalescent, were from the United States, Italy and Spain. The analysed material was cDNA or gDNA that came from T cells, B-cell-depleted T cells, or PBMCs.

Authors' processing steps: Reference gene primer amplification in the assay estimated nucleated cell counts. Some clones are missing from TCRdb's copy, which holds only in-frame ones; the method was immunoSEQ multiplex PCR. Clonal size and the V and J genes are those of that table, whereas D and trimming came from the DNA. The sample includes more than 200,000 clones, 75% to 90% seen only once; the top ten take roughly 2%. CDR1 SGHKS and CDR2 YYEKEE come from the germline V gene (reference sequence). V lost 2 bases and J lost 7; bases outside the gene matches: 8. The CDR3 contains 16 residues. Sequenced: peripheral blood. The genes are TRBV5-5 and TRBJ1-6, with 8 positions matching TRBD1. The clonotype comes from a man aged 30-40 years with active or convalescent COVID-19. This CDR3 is CASSLRQGQGNSPLHF. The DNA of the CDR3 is TGTGCCAGCAGCTTACGCCAAGGACAGGGAAATTCACCCCTCCACTTT. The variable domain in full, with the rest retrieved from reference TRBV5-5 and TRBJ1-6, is DAGVTQSPTHLIKTRGQQVTLRCSPISGHKSVSWYQQVLGQGPQFIFQYYEKEERGRGNFPDRFSARQFPNYSSELNVNALLLGDSALYLCASSLRQGQGNSPLHFGNGTRLTVT.